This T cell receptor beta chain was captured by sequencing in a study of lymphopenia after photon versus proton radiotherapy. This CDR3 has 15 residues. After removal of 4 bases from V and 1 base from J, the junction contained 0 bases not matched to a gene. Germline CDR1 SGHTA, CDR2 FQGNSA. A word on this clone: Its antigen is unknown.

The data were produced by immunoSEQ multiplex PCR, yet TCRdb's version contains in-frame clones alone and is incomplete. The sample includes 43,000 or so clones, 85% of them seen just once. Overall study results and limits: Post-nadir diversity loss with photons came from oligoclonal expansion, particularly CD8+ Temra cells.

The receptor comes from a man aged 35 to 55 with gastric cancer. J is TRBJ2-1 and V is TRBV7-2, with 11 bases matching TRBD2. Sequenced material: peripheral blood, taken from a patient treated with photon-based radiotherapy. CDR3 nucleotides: TGTGCCAGCAGCTCTAGCGGGGGGTCCTACAATGAGCAGTTCTTC. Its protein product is CASSSSGGSYNEQFF. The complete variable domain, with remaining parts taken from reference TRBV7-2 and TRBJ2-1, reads GAGVSQSPSNKVTEKGKDVELRCDPISGHTALYWYRQSLGQGLEFLIYFQGNSAPDKSGLPSDRFSAERTGGSVSTLTIQRTQQEDSAVYLCASSSSGGSYNEQFFGPGTRLTVL.